This T cell receptor (beta chain) stems from a study of blood T cell repertoires in COVID-19. On the study more broadly: Samples taken during acute and convalescent COVID-19 were collected in the United States, Italy and Spain.

Method: immunoSEQ multiplex PCR; TCRdb's copy keeps in-frame clones and lacks some. Of 100,000 to 150,000 clones listed, about nine tenths were seen once; the top ten hold 7.7%. The TCR comes from a human donor in a cohort sampled during active COVID-19. Material: peripheral blood.

CDR3 sequence reads: CASSESYLNEKLFF. DNA of the CDR3: TGTGCCAGCAGTGAATCCTACCTTAATGAAAAACTGTTTTTT. The chain is built from TRBV6-1 and TRBJ1-4; D ambiguous. V lost 2 bases and J 4 bases, leaving 8 bases between the germline ends. CDR3 size: 14 residues. Germline V CDR1 and CDR2: MNHNS, SASEGT.